What follows are 10 T cell receptor beta chains derived from one specimen sequenced in a study of spatial heterogeneity in lung cancer. Whole-study results and caveats: Expanded intratumoral alpha and beta TCR counts tracked tumor mutation counts.

TCRdb re-derived calls from the 5' RACE reads in MiXCR, one entry per CDR3 protein. The table lists approximately 94,000 distinct CDR3 sequences, approximately 4.7% of them singletons, with 21% in the top ten. Their specific antigens are unknown. Time point meaning: sample taken at primary tumor resection. Sample: lung tumor tissue, taken at surgery. The source of these receptors is a male donor with early-stage non-small cell lung cancer.

This clonotype was detected only a few times. The chain combines TRBV7-9 with TRBJ2-6; D is ambiguous. V shed 0 bases and J shed 2 bases, with 11 bases lying between them. CDR1 and CDR2 (germline): SEHNR, FQNEAQ (reference sequence). The CDR3 consists of 17 residues. In DNA form, the CDR3 reads TGTGCCAGCAGCTTAGCGCTTCCACTGGCTGGGGCCAACGTCCTGACTTTC. This encodes CASSLALPLAGANVLTF.

This rearrangement joins TRBV7-3 to TRBJ2-2; tentatively, D is TRBD1 (6 bases). The germline V and J ends were trimmed by 2 bases and 5 bases, with 18 bases remaining between them. The germline CDR1 and CDR2 sequences are SGHTA and FQGTGA. The CDR3 runs to 17 residues. The CDR3 nucleotides are TGTGCCAGCAGCTTATCACAGGGCAAAGCAGGAACCGGGGAGCTGTTTTTT. Translation: CASSLSQGKAGTGELFF.

This clonotype was counted ten times or more. The V gene is TRBV7-6, the J gene TRBJ2-1; TRBD2 matches 12 bases. Germline assignment: CDR1 SGHVS and CDR2 FNYEAQ. Germline trimming cut 5 bases from V and 9 bases from J; bases unmatched to any gene: 8. There are 15 residues in the CDR3. CDR3 bases: TGTGCCAGCAGCCCGACTAGCGGGAGTTTGGGTGAGCAGTTCTTC. Translation: CASSPTSGSLGEQFF.

The sample holds a few counts of this clonotype. V usage is TRBV12-3 or TRBV12-4 and J usage is TRBJ1-2, with TRBD1 as a possible D gene (5 bases). Trimming removed 6 bases from V and 5 bases from J, with 13 bases in between. The CDR3 covers 13 residues. The CDR3 region is CASRRGRVYGYTF. The CDR3 nucleotides are TGTGCCAGCAGACGAGGCAGGGTTTATGGCTACACCTTC.

In this sample, this clonotype turned up many times. This chain connects TRBV12-3 or TRBV12-4 to TRBJ2-3; 12 bases are shared with TRBD1. The CDR3 has 19 residues. The trim removed 4 bases at V and 10 bases at J, leaving 21 bases unmatched. CDR3 sequence (DNA): TGTGCCAGCAGTTCAAGTACCCTGGGACAGGGGGCTAAGATGTTGGCGCAGTATTTT. Its protein is CASSSSTLGQGAKMLAQYF.

This clonotype has a count of ten or more. The rearrangement joins TRBV20-1 to TRBJ2-3; 13 positions match TRBD2. The CDR3 is made up of 16 amino acids. Looked up from germline, CDR1 is DFQATT and CDR2 is SNEGSKA (reference sequence). J was trimmed by 1 base and V by 3 bases; bases with no gene match: 4. The CDR3 is CSASGTSGTGTDTQYF. The CDR3 region has the DNA TGCAGTGCTAGCGGGACTAGCGGGACGGGCACAGATACGCAGTATTTT.

This clonotype came up many times. This chain joins TRBV4-2 and TRBJ2-2; TRBD2 matches at 8 bases. Per germline, CDR1 LGHNA and CDR2 YNFKEQ. This CDR3 has 19 residues. Trimming at V came to 1 base and at J to 3 bases, leaving 13 bases not matched to a gene. CDR3 loop: CASSQVGQGGLVHTGELFF. In nucleotides, the CDR3 is TGTGCCAGCAGCCAAGTAGGCCAAGGGGGACTAGTACACACCGGGGAGCTGTTTTTT.

This clonotype has ten or more counts. J is TRBJ2-5 and V is TRBV11-2, with D maybe TRBD2 (5 bases). This CDR3 spans 13 amino acids. Germline lookup yields CDR1 SGHAT and CDR2 FQNNGV. V gave up 1 base and J gave up 7 bases, with 10 bases separating them. This chain's CDR3 is CASSLGGSLTQYF. The CDR3 DNA sequence: TGTGCCAGCAGCTTAGGAGGGAGTTTGACCCAGTACTTC.

This clonotype has a count of ten or more. The CDR3 loop is CASSPLAGGPTGELFF. DNA for the CDR3: TGTGCCAGCAGCCCTCTAGCGGGAGGGCCCACCGGGGAGCTGTTTTTT. The gene calls are TRBV7-8 and TRBJ2-2; 12 bases map to TRBD2. V shed 5 bases and J 4 bases; nucleotides not matched to a gene: 5. This CDR3 has 16 residues. The germline CDR1 and CDR2 sequences are SGHVS and FQNEAQ.

In its sample, this clonotype was seen many times. CDR3 region: CASRPGQGRNNEQFF. CDR3 DNA sequence: TGCGCCAGCAGACCAGGACAGGGCCGGAACAATGAGCAGTTCTTC. This chain joins TRBV4-1 and TRBJ2-1, with TRBD1 identical over 8 bases. The germline gives CDR1 MGHRA, CDR2 YSYEKL. The V and J ends lost 6 bases and 5 bases, in that order; junction bases with no gene match: 9. The CDR3 runs to 15 residues.